The 2 T cell receptor beta chains below were found in one sample sequenced in a study of human T cells and chemical hapten exposure. Whole blood, unfractionated, served as the material for total RNA extraction. TCRdb reprocessed the 5' RACE reads via MiXCR and lists one record per CDR3 protein. The table has about 80,000 distinct CDR3 sequences, about 7.7% seen once; the top ten hold approximately 2.1%. The source of these receptors is a male donor in good health.

In this sample, this clonotype turned up a few times. The rearrangement links TRBV4-3 to TRBJ1-3; D gene unclear. Deletions cut 2 bases from V and 0 bases from J, with 11 bases between. CDR3 size: 16 residues. CDR1 and CDR2 (germline): LGHNA, YSLEER. The CDR3 DNA reads TGCGCCAGCAGCCAATACTTAGCCCTCTCTGGAAACACCATATATTTT. Its translation is CASSQYLALSGNTIYF.

V and J are TRBV29-1 and TRBJ2-3; 10 bases are shared with TRBD2. This CDR3 has 15 residues. Losses at the gene ends were 7 bases for V and 1 base for J; bases not matched to a gene: 8. Germline-derived CDR1 and CDR2 are SQVTM and ANQGSEA. The CDR3 protein is CSAVGLAGGTDTQYF. The CDR3 nucleotides read TGCAGCGCCGTGGGGCTAGCGGGGGGCACAGATACGCAGTATTTT.